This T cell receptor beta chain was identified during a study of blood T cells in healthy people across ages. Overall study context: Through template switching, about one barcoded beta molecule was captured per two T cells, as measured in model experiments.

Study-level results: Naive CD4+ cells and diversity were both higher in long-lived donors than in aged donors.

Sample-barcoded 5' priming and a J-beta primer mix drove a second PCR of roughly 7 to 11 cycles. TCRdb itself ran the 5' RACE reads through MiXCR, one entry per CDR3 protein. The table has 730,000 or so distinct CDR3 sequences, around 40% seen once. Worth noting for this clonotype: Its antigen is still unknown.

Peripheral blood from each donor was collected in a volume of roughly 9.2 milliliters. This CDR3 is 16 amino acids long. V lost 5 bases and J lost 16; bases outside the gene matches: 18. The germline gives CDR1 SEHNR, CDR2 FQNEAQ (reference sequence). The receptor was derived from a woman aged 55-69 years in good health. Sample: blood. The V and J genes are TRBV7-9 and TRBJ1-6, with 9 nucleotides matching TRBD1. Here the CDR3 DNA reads TGTGCCAGCAGCGGCACCGGGACAGGGTCCGTCGACCTTCTCCACTTT. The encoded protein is CASSGTGTGSVDLLHF. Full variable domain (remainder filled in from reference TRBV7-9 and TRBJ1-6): DTGVSQNPRHKITKRGQNVTFRCDPISEHNRLYWYRQTLGQGPEFLTYFQNEAQLEKSRLLSDRFSAERPKGSFSTLEIQRTEQGDSAMYLCASSGTGTGSVDLLHFGNGTRLTVT.